The 21 T cell receptor beta chains listed next were all sequenced from one sample in a study of early T cells in non-severe SARS-CoV-2 infection. In TCRdb, the 5' RACE reads were re-called with MiXCR into one record per CDR3 protein. The sample records 20,000 to 25,000 distinct CDR3 sequences, approximately 5% being singletons. The sequenced sample was whole blood. The receptors here all came from an adult who was a healthcare worker with PCR-confirmed SARS-CoV-2 infection or an uninfected control (not recorded which).

This CDR3 is CASGSPASGETQYF. In DNA, the CDR3 is TGTGCTAGTGGTTCGCCCGCCTCGGGGGAGACCCAGTACTTC. The chain carries TRBV12-5 and TRBJ2-5; D is perhaps TRBD2 (5 bases). This CDR3 comprises 14 residues. Trimming removed 4 bases from V and 5 bases from J, with 14 bases in between. CDR1 is LGHNT and CDR2 is FRNRAP in the germline V gene. Based on the CDR3 plus reference TRBV12-5 and TRBJ2-5, the full variable domain is DARVTQTPRHKVTEMGQEVTMRCQPILGHNTVFWYRQTMMQGLELLAYFRNRAPLDDSGMPKDRFSAEMPDATLATLKIQPSEPRDSAVYFCASGSPASGETQYFGPGTRLLVL.

A note on this clonotype: Just one base apart from a much larger clone, this may be a read error. This chain uses TRBV21-1 with TRBJ2-2; the D call in the table, TRBD1, was not verified against the DNA. TRBV21-1 is a listed pseudogene. CDR3 length: 16 residues. CDR3 sequence reads: CATSEAGQPRPGELFF. The CDR3 DNA reads as TGTGCCACCAGCGAGGCCGGACAGCCCCGTCCCGGGGAGCTGTTTTTT.

This clonotype occurred many times. The chain has TRBV7-9 and TRBJ1-2; D is perhaps TRBD1 (5 bases). CDR1 SEHNR and CDR2 FQNEAQ come from the germline V gene (reference sequence). This CDR3 contains 15 residues. V lost 6 bases and J 2 bases, leaving 16 bases between the germline ends. DNA of the CDR3: TGTGCCAGCAGTGTTAAGGGACCCACGAACTATGGCTACACCTTC. Its translation is CASSVKGPTNYGYTF.

This clonotype was observed many times. This CDR3 reads CASSLAGHEQYF. In nucleotides, the CDR3 is TGTGCCAGCAGCTTAGCGGGTCACGAGCAGTACTTC. The genes are TRBV7-2 and TRBJ2-7; D is unresolved. V gave up 0 bases and J gave up 5 bases, with 5 bases separating them. CDR3 length equals 12 residues. Germline V lookup: CDR1 SGHTA, CDR2 FQGNSA. Complete variable domain (other parts from reference TRBV7-2 and TRBJ2-7): GAGVSQSPSNKVTEKGKDVELRCDPISGHTALYWYRQSLGQGLEFLIYFQGNSAPDKSGLPSDRFSAERTGGSVSTLTIQRTQQEDSAVYLCASSLAGHEQYFGPGTRLTVT.

In this sample, this clonotype turned up many times. The chain combines TRBV7-6 with TRBJ1-2; D gene ambiguous. The germline V gene has CDR1 SGHVS and CDR2 FNYEAQ. The CDR3 totals 15 residues. V shed 5 bases and J shed 4 bases, with 17 bases lying between them. The CDR3 protein is CASSPLPGDLYGYTF. The CDR3 DNA reads as TGTGCCAGCAGCCCCCTTCCCGGAGATCTCTATGGCTACACCTTC.

This clonotype was counted between two and nine times. The chain joins TRBV3-1 to TRBJ2-1; 8 nucleotides agree with TRBD1. Germline CDR1 and CDR2: LGHDT and YNNKEL (reference sequence). This CDR3 has 14 residues. Trimming took 8 bases from V and 5 from J; bases not matched to a gene: 8. The CDR3 is CASSLPGQDNEQFF. For the CDR3, the DNA is TGTGCCAGCTCCCTTCCGGGACAGGACAATGAGCAGTTCTTC.

As for this clonotype: A read error is possible here, since a much larger clone lies one base away. V gene TRBV9 combines with J gene TRBJ2-7; TRBD2 is a possible D gene (5 bases). This CDR3 is 14 amino acids long. V was clipped by 4 bases and J by 2 bases, with 13 bases between them. CDR1 is SGDLS and CDR2 is YYNGEE in the germline V gene. CDR3 residues: CASSSSERPYEQYF. The CDR3 nucleotides are TGTGCCAGCAGCTCCTCTGAGCGGCCCTACGAGCAGTACTTC.

This clonotype was recorded many times. The chain employs TRBV2 and TRBJ1-2; D is uncertain. The V gene's germline CDR1 is SNHLY and CDR2 FYNNEI. There are 14 residues in the CDR3. Trimming removed 5 bases from V and 5 bases from J, with 15 bases in between. CDR3 protein: CASSPRPDLYGYTF. CDR3 coding DNA: TGTGCCAGCAGTCCCCGGCCTGACCTATATGGCTACACCTTC. Based on the CDR3 plus reference TRBV2 and TRBJ1-2, the full variable domain is EPEVTQTPSHQVTQMGQEVILRCVPISNHLYFYWYRQILGQKVEFLVSFYNNEISEKSEIFDDQFSVERPDGSNFTLKIRSTKLEDSAMYFCASSPRPDLYGYTFGSGTRLTVV.

This clonotype has ten or more counts. The chain is built from TRBV28 and TRBJ2-1; tentatively, D is TRBD2 (6 bases). V lost 4 bases to trimming and J lost 9 bases, with 10 bases between them. This CDR3 contains 12 residues. Germline V gene lookup returns CDR1 MDHEN and CDR2 SYDVKM. CDR3 protein: CASSWGEVEQFF. DNA for the CDR3: TGTGCCAGCAGTTGGGGGGAGGTTGAGCAGTTCTTC.

There are many counts of this clonotype. The CDR3 DNA reads as TGTGCCAGCAGGGAGACTAGCGGGGAAGGGACCCAGTACTTC. Translation gives CASRETSGEGTQYF. The chain uses TRBV2 and TRBJ2-5; TRBD2 aligns across 11 bases. The germline CDR1 and CDR2 sequences are SNHLY and FYNNEI. After removal of 6 bases from V and 7 bases from J, the junction contained 7 bases not matched to a gene. The CDR3 extends over 14 amino acids.

This clonotype was seen at least ten times. The CDR3 region has the DNA TGTGCCAGCAGCTTAGATCTGGCCGAGTCCTACGAGCAGTACTTC. Translation: CASSLDLAESYEQYF. V and J are TRBV11-2 and TRBJ2-7; D uncertain. The V gene lost 0 bases and the J gene lost 1 base, with 10 bases spanning the gap. CDR3 length: 15 amino acids. CDR1 and CDR2 from the germline V gene are SGHAT and FQNNGV.

The chain has TRBV29-1 and TRBJ2-2; TRBD1 matches 8 bases. The germline CDR1 and CDR2 sequences are SQVTM and ANQGSEA. V gave up 6 bases and J gave up 5 bases; unmatched junction bases: 2. The CDR3 runs to 12 residues. CDR3 loop: CSVGQGTGELFF. For the CDR3, the DNA is TGCAGCGTCGGACAGGGTACCGGGGAGCTGTTTTTT.

As concerns this clonotype: A single base separates this from a much larger clone, so it may be a read error. The chain combines TRBV18 with TRBJ2-7; 7 bases are a match to TRBD1. Germline V gives CDR1 KGHSH, CDR2 LQKENI. The CDR3 covers 15 residues. V dropped 0 bases and J dropped 5; count of bases not matched to a gene: 7. The DNA for the CDR3 is TGTGCCAGCTCACCACCGGACAGGAGATCCCACGAGCAGTACTTC. It is translated as CASSPPDRRSHEQYF.

This clonotype showed up just a few times. J is TRBJ2-1 and V is TRBV20-1; D gene uncertain. Germline assignment: CDR1 DFQATT and CDR2 SNEGSKA (reference sequence). V lost 0 bases and J 4 bases, leaving 4 bases between the germline ends. The length of the CDR3 is 12 residues. The CDR3 region has the DNA TGCAGTGCTAGAGAGGGGTACAATGAGCAGTTCTTC. Residues: CSAREGYNEQFF.

This clonotype occurred many times. The CDR3 sequence: CASSPLAGGAYEQYF. CDR3 sequence (DNA): TGTGCCAGCAGTCCCCTAGCGGGAGGCGCCTACGAGCAGTACTTC. The chain couples TRBV6-5 to TRBJ2-7, with 11 bases fitting TRBD2. Germline CDR1 is MNHEY and CDR2 is SVGAGI. Trimming cost V 5 bases and J 2 bases; bases outside gene matches: 5. This CDR3 is 15 amino acids long.

The table lists this clonotype with many counts. This chain joins TRBV14 and TRBJ2-1; 11 nucleotides line up with TRBD2. With 4 bases clipped from V and 7 bases from J, the junction kept 6 bases outside the gene matches. From germline, CDR1 is SGHDN and CDR2 FVKESK. The CDR3 loop spans 15 amino acids. DNA of the CDR3: TGTGCCAGCAGCCTAGCGGGAGGGCCTCTAAATGAGCAGTTCTTC. As protein: CASSLAGGPLNEQFF.

This clonotype was observed at least ten times. V is TRBV5-1 and J is TRBJ1-1; D is ambiguous. The germline CDR1 and CDR2 sequences are SGHRS and YFSETQ. This CDR3 has 14 residues. V was trimmed by 0 bases and J by 0 bases, leaving 6 bases between them. In nucleotides, the CDR3 is TGCGCCAGCAGCTTGGGGATATTGAACACTGAAGCTTTCTTT. Its protein is CASSLGILNTEAFF.

This clonotype was seen repeatedly, ten times or more. This chain links TRBV5-1 with TRBJ1-1; unclear D gene. V gave up 0 bases and J gave up 3 bases, with 12 bases separating them. The CDR3 totals 15 residues. Germline CDR1 and CDR2: SGHRS and YFSETQ. The DNA of the CDR3 is TGCGCCAGCAGCTTGGTAGGGTATGAGTACACTGAAGCTTTCTTT. Protein sequence: CASSLVGYEYTEAFF.

Ten or more counts support this clonotype. The J gene is TRBJ2-6, the V gene TRBV2, with D possibly being TRBD1 or TRBD2 (5 bases each). Per germline, CDR1 SNHLY and CDR2 FYNNEI. The CDR3 covers 14 residues. V lost 3 bases and J lost 13, with 16 bases in between. CDR3 coding DNA: TGTGCCAGCAGTGAGAGACCCCGGGACCTTGTCCTGACTTTC. Protein: CASSERPRDLVLTF.

Points on this clonotype: A clone one base away is much larger, so this may be a read error. The chain has TRBV3-1 and TRBJ2-2; 8 positions match TRBD2. This CDR3 is 16 amino acids long. The V gene's germline CDR1 is LGHDT and CDR2 YNNKEL (reference sequence). The CDR3 sequence: CASGQGLAGNTGELFF. The CDR3 bases are TGTGCCAGCGGCCAAGGGCTAGCGGGGAACACCGGGGAGCTGTTTTTT.

This clonotype was detected ten times or more. The chain is built from TRBV5-1 and TRBJ2-3; the D is unclear. Deletions cut 0 bases from V and 2 bases from J, with 10 bases between. CDR1 and CDR2 from the germline V gene are SGHRS and YFSETQ. CDR3 length: 15 residues. The CDR3 DNA reads TGCGCCAGCAGCTTGGCCGGGCGGTTCACAGATACGCAGTATTTT. It codes for CASSLAGRFTDTQYF. Looking up the rest from reference TRBV5-1 and TRBJ2-3 gives the full variable domain: KAGVTQTPRYLIKTRGQQVTLSCSPISGHRSVSWYQQTPGQGLQFLFEYFSETQRNKGNFPGRFSGRQFSNSRSEMNVSTLELGDSALYLCASSLAGRFTDTQYFGPGTRLTVL.